The rows below give T cell receptor beta chains drawn from one sample of a study of T cell changes during pregnancy in multiple sclerosis. The assay was immunoSEQ multiplex PCR, and TCRdb's table has in-frame clones only and misses some. This sample has 35,000 to 50,000 clones, with 88% found just once. The sequenced sample was CD4+ T cells from peripheral blood mononuclear cells, obtained in the second trimester of pregnancy. The origin of the receptors is a female donor with multiple sclerosis, enrolled in a pregnancy study. CDR3s include the opening cysteine and the closing phenylalanine or tryptophan. A D gene is named only where the DNA matches it firmly. Some rows have no size entry. The others give once, few or many, or a class for an expanded clone.

V	J	D	length	size	DNA	CDR3
TRBV19	TRBJ1-4	TRBD1	13	.	TGTGCCAGTAGCCGGGACAGGAGTGAAAAACTGTTTTTT	CASSRDRSEKLFF
TRBV27	TRBJ2-1	TRBD2	19	.	TGTGCCAGCAGTTTATTCGAACGAGCGGGAGGGCCCTCCTACAATGAGCAGTTCTTC	CASSLFERAGGPSYNEQFF
TRBV2	TRBJ2-7	.	11	.	TGTGCCAGCAGTGTCTTCTACGAGCAGTACTTC	CASSVFYEQYF
TRBV2	TRBJ2-3	TRBD2	16	.	TGTGCCAGCAGTGGCGGGACTAGCGGGAGCCCAGATACGCAGTATTTT	CASSGGTSGSPDTQYF
TRBV2	TRBJ1-4	.	16	.	TGTGCCAGCAGTGCGGGGAGGGTAACAACTAATGAAAAACTGTTTTTT	CASSAGRVTTNEKLFF
TRBV5-1	TRBJ2-2	TRBD2	17	few	TGCGCCAGCAGCTGGGGTCTCCGAGCGGGAGACACCGGGGAGCTGTTTTTT	CASSWGLRAGDTGELFF
TRBV14	TRBJ2-5	.	15	.	TGTGCCAGCAGCCAAGATGACAGGTACCAAGAGACCCAGTACTTC	CASSQDDRYQETQYF
TRBV6-5	TRBJ2-1	.	13	.	TGTGCCAGCAGCCGACGAGGGGGTCATGAGCAGTTCTTC	CASSRRGGHEQFF
TRBV9	TRBJ2-6	TRBD1	18	.	TGTGCCAGCAGCACACGGACAGGGGGTTCCTCTGGGGCCAACGTCCTGACTTTC	CASSTRTGGSSGANVLTF
TRBV6-5	TRBJ2-7	TRBD1	15	.	TGTGCCAGCAGTTACCTTGGGACAGGGCAGGACGAGCAGTACTTC	CASSYLGTGQDEQYF
TRBV10-2	TRBJ1-3	.	17	.	TGCGCCAGCAGTGAGACGATGACAGCACTCTCTGGAAACACCATATATTTT	CASSETMTALSGNTIYF
TRBV5-6	TRBJ2-7	.	12	few	TGTGCCAGCAGCCGCACAGGGTACGAGCAGTACTTC	CASSRTGYEQYF
TRBV14	TRBJ2-1	TRBD1	16	.	TGTGCCAGCAGCCAAAGGTCGGGACAGGGTCTCAATGAGCAGTTCTTC	CASSQRSGQGLNEQFF
TRBV7-3	TRBJ2-7	.	15	.	TGTGCCAGCAGCCCAGTGGGGGGGCCAAACTACGAGCAGTACTTC	CASSPVGGPNYEQYF
TRBV7-8	TRBJ2-2	.	19	few	TGTGCCAGCAGCTTAAGGTTATTAGGACATTTGGGGAACACCGGGGAGCTGTTTTTT	CASSLRLLGHLGNTGELFF
TRBV4-3	TRBJ2-2	.	16	.	TGCGCCAGCAGCCCCACCGGGGGTGCGAACACCGGGGAGCTGTTTTTT	CASSPTGGANTGELFF
TRBV5-6	TRBJ1-2	TRBD1	15	.	TGTGCCAGCAGCTTGTACTATCAAAATAACAGGGGTTACACCTTC	CASSLYYQNNRGYTF
TRBV30	TRBJ2-7	TRBD2	14	few	TGTGCCTGGAGTGGGACTAGCGGGTACTACGAGCAGTACTTC	CAWSGTSGYYEQYF
TRBV14	TRBJ2-7	TRBD1	15	.	TGTGCCAGCAGCCGCCTCGGGACAGGGGCCTACGAGCAGTACTTC	CASSRLGTGAYEQYF
TRBV6-5	TRBJ1-1	TRBD1	13	.	TGTGCCAGCAGCTTACAGGGGGGCACTGAAGCTTTCTTT	CASSLQGGTEAFF
TRBV6-6	TRBJ1-5	.	15	few	TGTGCCAGCAGTGGAGGGACGGCGAGCAATCAGCCCCAGCATTTT	CASSGGTASNQPQHF
TRBV27	TRBJ2-7	TRBD1	14	.	TGTGCCAGCAGCCCCAGTAGGGGGCCCTACGAGCAGTACTTC	CASSPSRGPYEQYF
TRBV7-2	TRBJ1-2	.	11	.	TGTGCCAGCAGCTTCGACTATGGCTACACCTTC	CASSFDYGYTF
TRBV19	TRBJ1-1	.	13	few	TGTGCCAGTAGTAACCAGGGCGCTTCTGTAGCTTTCTTT	CASSNQGASVAFF
TRBV23-1	TRBJ2-3	.	17	.	TGCGCCAGCAGTCAATCGAGTGTCTTCCCTCGCACAGATACGCAGTATTTT	CASSQSSVFPRTDTQYF
TRBV28	TRBJ2-1	.	14	.	TGTGCCAGCAGGACCACAGGAAACTACAATGAGCAGTTCTTC	CASRTTGNYNEQFF
TRBV5-5	TRBJ2-1	TRBD1	13	.	TGTGCCAGCAAGTGGACAGGGGGGAATGAGCAGTTCTTC	CASKWTGGNEQFF
TRBV28	TRBJ2-1	.	11	few	TGTGCCAGCAGTTTAGGGCAGCTTCAGTTCTTC	CASSLGQLQFF
TRBV6-5	TRBJ2-7	TRBD1	14	.	TGTGCCACTATAAACAGGGGGGCCTCCTACGAGCAGTACTTC	CATINRGASYEQYF
TRBV7-2	TRBJ2-3	.	16	.	TGTGCCAGCAGCCGGGCTAGCGCGGTTAGCACAGATACGCAGTATTTT	CASSRASAVSTDTQYF
TRBV4-3	TRBJ2-4	TRBD2	15	.	TGCGCCAGCAGCCAAGATGTTCAGGGAGGGGACATTCAGTACTTC	CASSQDVQGGDIQYF
TRBV5-4	TRBJ2-3	TRBD2	16	.	TGTGCCAGCAGCTGGGGGACTAGCGGAAGGTCAGATACGCAGTATTTT	CASSWGTSGRSDTQYF
TRBV2	TRBJ2-7	TRBD2	16	.	TGTGCCAGCAGTGAGTGGGAGACTAGCGGCCCCTACGAGCAGTACTTC	CASSEWETSGPYEQYF
TRBV6-1	TRBJ2-1	.	14	.	TGTGCCAGCAGTGAATACATGGTCGGGAATGAGCAGTTCTTC	CASSEYMVGNEQFF
TRBV7-2	TRBJ2-7	.	15	.	TGTGCCAGCAGCTCAGGGGCGTTAAGCTCCTACGAGCAGTACTTC	CASSSGALSSYEQYF
TRBV28	TRBJ2-7	.	13	.	TGTGCCAGCAGTTCACTGCTATCCTACGAGCAGTACTTC	CASSSLLSYEQYF
TRBV14	TRBJ2-7	TRBD2	16	.	TGTGCCAGCAGCCAAGAACCAGGGGCTAGCGGGACTAAGCAGTACTTC	CASSQEPGASGTKQYF
TRBV19	TRBJ2-3	TRBD2	16	.	TGTGCCAGTAGCTCCGGACTAGCGGGAGGTGCAGATACGCAGTATTTT	CASSSGLAGGADTQYF
TRBV6-1	TRBJ2-7	.	15	.	TGTGCCAGCAGTGGGAGGGGGCAGAATCCCTACGAGCAGTACTTC	CASSGRGQNPYEQYF
TRBV29-1	TRBJ2-3	.	13	.	TGCAGCGTTGACAGGGACAAGACAGATACGCAGTATTTT	CSVDRDKTDTQYF
TRBV5-1	TRBJ1-1	TRBD1	14	.	TGCGCCAGCAGCTTGGGGACAGGGTGGACTGAAGCTTTCTTT	CASSLGTGWTEAFF
TRBV29-1	TRBJ2-7	.	15	.	TGCAGCGTCATCCGGGGGGGGACAGCCTCCTACGAGCAGTACTTC	CSVIRGGTASYEQYF
TRBV18	TRBJ1-1	TRBD1	17	.	TGTGCCAGCTCACCAGAGACAGGGGTCCTAGGAAAGGGTGAAGCTTTCTTT	CASSPETGVLGKGEAFF
TRBV7-8	TRBJ2-1	TRBD2	15	.	TGTGCCAGCAGTCGAGCGGGAGCAGGATACAATGAGCAGTTCTTC	CASSRAGAGYNEQFF
TRBV5-1	TRBJ2-2	.	15	.	TGCGCCAGCAGCTTGGGTGCAGCGAACACCGGGGAGCTGTTTTTT	CASSLGAANTGELFF
TRBV30	TRBJ1-3	.	17	.	TGTGCCTGGGGGGCAGGTGGAACGGCAAGCTCTGGAAACACCATATATTTT	CAWGAGGTASSGNTIYF